This entry lists 15 T cell receptor beta chains sequenced from one sample in a study of monozygotic twins with inflammatory bowel disease (dated by TCRdb to between 2019 and 2020). Library method: 5' RACE. For sequencing, an Illumina HiSeq 2500 was employed. The reads, reprocessed by TCRdb, yield one row per CDR3 protein sequence and no DNA. The table kept for this sample lists 300,000 to 350,000 distinct CDR3 sequences. Of the sample, 2% falls within the top ten clones. Source material: blood. The source is a human donor with ulcerative colitis or Crohn's disease, or a healthy co-twin of an affected twin (not recorded which).

The chain carries TRBV27 and TRBJ2-7; the D call from TCRdb, TRBD1, cannot be confirmed without DNA. The CDR3 runs to 14 residues. Germline V gene sequence: CDR1 MNHEY, CDR2 SMNVEV (reference sequence). The CDR3 sequence: CASRGMGQAYEQYF.

V and J are TRBV29-1 and TRBJ1-2; as DNA is missing, the TRBD1 call by TCRdb cannot be tested. This CDR3 has 11 residues. The germline V gene encodes CDR1 SQVTM and CDR2 ANQGSEA. The CDR3 here is CSVLDRYGYTF.

The V and J genes are TRBV29-1 and TRBJ2-2; TCRdb calls TRBD2, which cannot be checked without DNA. Germline loops: CDR1 SQVTM, CDR2 ANQGSEA. The CDR3 runs to 13 residues. The CDR3 is CSVGLAEHRELFF.

V is TRBV14 and J is TRBJ2-7; the D call from TCRdb, TRBD1, cannot be confirmed without DNA. The germline gives CDR1 SGHDN, CDR2 FVKESK. The CDR3 runs 14 residues. The CDR3 loop reads CASSPISGDYEQYF.

The chain uses TRBV20-1 and TRBJ2-2; TCRdb's D call of TRBD2 is untestable without DNA. The CDR3 consists of 15 residues. Germline lookup yields CDR1 DFQATT and CDR2 SNEGSKA (reference sequence). The CDR3: CSARVERLNTGELFF.

The chain recombines TRBV28 with TRBJ2-2; without DNA, the TCRdb call of TRBD1 cannot be checked. Germline V CDR1 and CDR2: MDHEN, SYDVKM. The CDR3 spans 18 residues. CDR3 sequence: CASNQDRVTGENTGELFF.

This rearrangement joins TRBV7-9 to TRBJ2-1; TCRdb reports TRBD2, a call that lacks DNA to check it against. CDR1 is SEHNR and CDR2 is FQNEAQ in the germline V gene (reference sequence). The CDR3 contains 15 residues. The CDR3 loop reads CASSLSAGGRNEQFF.

This sequence joins TRBV30 and TRBJ1-6; the TCRdb D gene call, TRBD1, has no DNA to confirm it. Germline loops: CDR1 GTSNPN, CDR2 SVGIG (reference sequence). CDR3 length equals 14 residues. The CDR3 loop reads CAWTGGGANSPLHF.

CDR3 amino acids: CASSGGYYGYTF. V usage is TRBV5-5 and J usage is TRBJ1-2. The CDR3 sequence is 12 residues long. The germline V gene encodes CDR1 SGHKS and CDR2 YYEKEE (reference sequence).

The rearrangement uses TRBV7-9 and TRBJ2-5. Per germline, CDR1 SEHNR and CDR2 FQNEAQ (reference sequence). The CDR3 sequence is 13 residues long. CDR3 amino acids: CASIPQAGETQYF.

The chain joins TRBV6-2 or TRBV6-3 to TRBJ2-3; the TCRdb D gene call, TRBD1, has no DNA to confirm it. This CDR3 is built from 17 residues. Germline V gene sequence: CDR1 MNHEY, CDR2 SVGEGT. The CDR3 sequence is CASSPLRSGTSTDTQYF.

The V and J genes are TRBV7-2 and TRBJ2-7. The CDR3 is 14 amino acids. The germline gives CDR1 SGHTA, CDR2 FQGNSA. The CDR3 sequence: CASSVSRGSYEQYF.

The chain joins TRBV30 to TRBJ2-3; lacking DNA, the TRBD1 call made by TCRdb goes unchecked. This CDR3 is 14 amino acids long. Germline CDR1 and CDR2: GTSNPN and SVGIG (reference sequence). The CDR3 is CAWSSTTGVDTQYF. Full variable domain (missing parts from reference TRBV30 and TRBJ2-3): SQTIHQWPATLVQPVGSPLSLECTVEGTSNPNLYWYRQAAGRGLQLLFYSVGIGQISSEVPQNLSASRPQDRQFILSSKKLLLSDSGFYLCAWSSTTGVDTQYFGPGTRLTVL.

The chain employs TRBV5-1 and TRBJ2-1; the TRBD2 assignment by TCRdb is unverifiable without DNA. The germline V gene encodes CDR1 SGHRS and CDR2 YFSETQ. The CDR3 is 15 amino acids. This CDR3 reads CASRPLAATWNEQFF.

The J gene is TRBJ1-2, the V gene TRBV5-1. This CDR3 contains 14 residues. Per the germline V gene, CDR1 is SGHRS and CDR2 is YFSETQ. This CDR3 reads CARSWGTPNYGYTF. Using reference TRBV5-1 and TRBJ1-2 for the parts outside the CDR3, the full variable domain is KAGVTQTPRYLIKTRGQQVTLSCSPISGHRSVSWYQQTPGQGLQFLFEYFSETQRNKGNFPGRFSGRQFSNSRSEMNVSTLELGDSALYLCARSWGTPNYGYTFGSGTRLTVV.